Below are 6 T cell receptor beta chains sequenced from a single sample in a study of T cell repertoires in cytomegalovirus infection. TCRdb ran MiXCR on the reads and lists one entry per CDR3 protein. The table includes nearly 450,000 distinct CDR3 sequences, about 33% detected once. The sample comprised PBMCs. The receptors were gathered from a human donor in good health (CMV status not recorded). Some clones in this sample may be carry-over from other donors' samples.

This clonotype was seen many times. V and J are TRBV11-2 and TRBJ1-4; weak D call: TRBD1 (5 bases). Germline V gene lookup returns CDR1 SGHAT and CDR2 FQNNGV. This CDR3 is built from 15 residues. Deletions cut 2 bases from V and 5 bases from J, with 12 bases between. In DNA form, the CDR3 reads TGTGCCAGCAGCTTACAGGGCAGCGCGAATGAAAAACTGTTTTTT. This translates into CASSLQGSANEKLFF.

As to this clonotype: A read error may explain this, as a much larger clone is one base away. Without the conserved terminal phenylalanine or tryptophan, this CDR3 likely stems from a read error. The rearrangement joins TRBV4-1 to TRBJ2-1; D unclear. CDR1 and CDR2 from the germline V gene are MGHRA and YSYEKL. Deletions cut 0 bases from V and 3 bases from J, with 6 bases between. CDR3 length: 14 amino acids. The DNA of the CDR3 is TGCGCCAGCAGCCAAGAATCTTTCTACAATGAGCAGTTCTTA. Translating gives CASSQESFYNEQFL.

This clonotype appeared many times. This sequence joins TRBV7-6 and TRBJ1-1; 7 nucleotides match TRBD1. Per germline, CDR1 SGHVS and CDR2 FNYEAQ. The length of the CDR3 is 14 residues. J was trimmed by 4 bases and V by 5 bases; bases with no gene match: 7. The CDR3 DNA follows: TGTGCCAGCAGCGCCAGGGGGGAAGGCACTGAAGCTTTCTTT. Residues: CASSARGEGTEAFF.

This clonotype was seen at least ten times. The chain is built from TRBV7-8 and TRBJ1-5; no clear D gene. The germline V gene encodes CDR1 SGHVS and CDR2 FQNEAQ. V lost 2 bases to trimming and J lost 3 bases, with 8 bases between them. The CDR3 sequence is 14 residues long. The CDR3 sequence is CASSLRGLNQPQHF. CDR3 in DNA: TGTGCCAGCAGCTTACGTGGGCTCAATCAGCCCCAGCATTTT.

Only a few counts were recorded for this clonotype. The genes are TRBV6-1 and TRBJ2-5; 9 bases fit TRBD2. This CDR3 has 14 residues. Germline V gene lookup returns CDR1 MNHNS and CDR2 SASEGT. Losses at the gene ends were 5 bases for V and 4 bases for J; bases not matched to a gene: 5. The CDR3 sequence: CASSQGTSLETQYF. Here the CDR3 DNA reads TGTGCCAGCAGTCAAGGGACTAGCTTAGAGACCCAGTACTTC.

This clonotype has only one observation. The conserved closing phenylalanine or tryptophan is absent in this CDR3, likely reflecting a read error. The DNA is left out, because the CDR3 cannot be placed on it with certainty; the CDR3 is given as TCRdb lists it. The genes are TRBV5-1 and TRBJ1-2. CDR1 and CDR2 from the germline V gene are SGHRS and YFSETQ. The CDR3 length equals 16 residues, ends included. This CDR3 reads CASSPDTGFTNYGYTL.